A single sample gave rise to the 8 T cell receptor beta chains below, sequenced in a study of siplizumab effects on memory and regulatory T cells. Only in-frame clones appear in the TCRdb table, and some are missing; sequencing was by immunoSEQ multiplex PCR. The sample includes some 110,000 clones, approximately 94% of them seen just once. The sequenced sample was non-Treg CD4+ T cells sorted from blood. Receptors originate from a human donor in good health.

This clone was seen just once. Written as DNA, the CDR3 is TGTGCCAGCAGTTACTCCGGTCTAGCGGGAAATGAGCAGTTCTTC. It yields the protein CASSYSGLAGNEQFF. This chain joins TRBV6-5 and TRBJ2-1; 9 nucleotides line up with TRBD2. Germline assignment: CDR1 MNHEY and CDR2 SVGAGI. There are 15 residues in the CDR3. With 0 bases clipped from V and 7 bases from J, the junction kept 4 bases outside the gene matches.

A few counts support this clone. CDR3 protein: CASSVRDYEQYF. The CDR3 nucleotides read TGTGCCAGCAGTGTCAGGGACTACGAGCAGTACTTC. The V call is TRBV2, the J call TRBJ2-7; possibly TRBD1 for D (5 bases). The CDR3 covers 12 residues. Germline loops: CDR1 SNHLY, CDR2 FYNNEI. V lost 4 bases, J lost 3 bases, and 7 bases lay in between. The complete variable domain, with remaining parts taken from reference TRBV2 and TRBJ2-7, reads EPEVTQTPSHQVTQMGQEVILRCVPISNHLYFYWYRQILGQKVEFLVSFYNNEISEKSEIFDDQFSVERPDGSNFTLKIRSTKLEDSAMYFCASSVRDYEQYFGPGTRLTVT.

This clone was seen just once. This chain uses TRBV9 with TRBJ2-3; TRBD1 aligns across 7 bases. The CDR3 covers 16 residues. V lost 0 bases and J lost 2; bases outside the gene matches: 6. Per germline, CDR1 SGDLS and CDR2 YYNGEE. The CDR3 sequence: CASSVGVGGFTDTQYF. DNA of the CDR3: TGTGCCAGCAGCGTAGGGGTAGGGGGCTTCACAGATACGCAGTATTTT. Full variable domain (missing parts from reference TRBV9 and TRBJ2-3): DSGVTQTPKHLITATGQRVTLRCSPRSGDLSVYWYQQSLDQGLQFLIQYYNGEERAKGNILERFSAQQFPDLHSELNLSSLELGDSALYFCASSVGVGGFTDTQYFGPGTRLTVL.

The gene calls are TRBV7-6 and TRBJ1-5, with D unresolved. The CDR3 totals 13 residues. Germline V CDR1 and CDR2: SGHVS, FNYEAQ. Trimming took off 3 bases at V and 7 bases at J, with 10 bases between the two ends. CDR3 sequence (DNA): TGTGCCAGCAGCTTCCAGGTGGGGCAGCCCCAGCATTTT. It yields the protein CASSFQVGQPQHF.

The rearrangement uses TRBV6-1 and TRBJ1-5; D is unresolved. The CDR3 totals 13 residues. Trimming removed 2 bases at V and 7 bases at J, with 9 bases between. Germline values: CDR1 MNHNS, CDR2 SASEGT. The CDR3 loop is CASSERERQPQHF. CDR3 in DNA: TGTGCCAGCAGTGAAAGAGAACGACAGCCCCAGCATTTT.

The chain couples TRBV6-6 to TRBJ2-5; tentatively, D is TRBD2 (5 bases). CDR3 length: 13 residues. Looked up from germline, CDR1 is MNHNY and CDR2 is SVGAGI (reference sequence). V lost 2 bases to trimming and J lost 4 bases, with 8 bases between them. The CDR3 spells CASSYREGETQYF. CDR3 nucleotide sequence: TGTGCCAGCAGTTACCGTGAGGGAGAGACCCAGTACTTC.

This chain joins TRBV5-1 and TRBJ2-1; tentative D call: TRBD2 (6 bases). Looked up from germline, CDR1 is SGHRS and CDR2 is YFSETQ. Trimming left V 2 bases short and J 6 bases short, with 15 bases between. CDR3 length: 15 residues. The CDR3 loop reads CASSFGGSLTNEQFF. As DNA, the CDR3 is TGCGCCAGCAGCTTTGGGGGGAGTTTGACCAATGAGCAGTTCTTC.

The CDR3 DNA follows: TGTGCCAGCAGCCCTCCCAAAGAGGGGGCGCAATATGGCTACACCTTC. It encodes CASSPPKEGAQYGYTF. The chain has TRBV9 and TRBJ1-2; TRBD1 matches 7 bases. Unmatched junction bases numbered 14, after V lost 4 bases and J lost 5 bases. The germline CDR1 and CDR2 sequences are SGDLS and YYNGEE. This CDR3 is built from 16 residues.